This T cell receptor (beta chain) derives from a study of blood T cells in healthy people across ages (dated by TCRdb to about 2015). A note on the overall study: In model experiments, template switching captured roughly one uniquely barcoded TCR beta cDNA molecule for every two T cells. To track age-related changes in TCR beta repertoire diversity, the study relied on deep sequencing normalized with unique cDNA molecular identifiers. Donors were grouped into four age groups: young (average approximately 16 years), middle-aged (approximately 41), aged (about 59) and long-lived (approximately 78). The study analyzed two additional independent replicas of 1 million unique cDNA reads from the same blood draw for two donors, one aged 18 to 30 and one aged 80 or older. The full study reports these points: The long-lived group showed more naive CD4+ T cells, fewer expanded clones and increased TCR diversity than the aged group, suggesting age selection. There was a strong correlation between observed TCR beta diversity and the percentage of naive T cells measured by flow cytometry. As age increased, observed TCR beta diversity per million T cells dropped in a roughly linear way, and a significant reduction was already evident by age roughly 36. Because the CMV infection status of the donors was unknown, age-related changes in expanded clonotypes may potentially have been confounded. Bulk unsorted PBMC profiling prevented conclusive comparison of naive and antigen-experienced compartments. Total diversity estimates from one million sequenced T cells were considered lower bounds and underestimates.

Libraries were prepared through 5' RACE. These reads were obtained on an Illumina HiSeq 2500. The second PCR ran for roughly 7 to 12 cycles and used a J-beta primer mix along with a sample-barcoded 5' primer. A unique molecular identifier was introduced onto each TCR beta cDNA molecule by a template-switch 5' adaptor carrying 12 random nucleotides. Each sample yielded at least 3 million CDR3-containing paired-end reads. First-strand cDNA was synthesized from all RNA with the Mint cDNA synthesis kit, primed by a TRBC-specific oligonucleotide. All cDNA was treated with uracil-DNA glycosylase and then went through a first 18-cycle PCR with the universal primers M1SS and BC2_uni_R. As for how the authors treated the data: Each sample was normalized by randomly selecting 1 million high-quality reads, each carrying a distinct molecular identifier. Reads with shared molecular identifiers were discarded instead of being binned into consensus sequences. MiTCR, run with a Q25 quality threshold and the strictest error-elimination algorithm, handled CDR3 identification, clonotype clustering and error correction. Lower-bound total TCR beta diversity was estimated with a nonparametric unseen species model using Euler transformation. The public reads were run again by TCRdb, first through fastp at Q25 and then through MiXCR, and only productive beta chains were kept. A single entry per CDR3 protein holds the most common genes and DNA from its merged rows. TCRdb's processing, not the authors', yielded these V and J calls. The sample table shows about 800,000 distinct CDR3 sequences, and around 25% are seen once. The ten top clones hold more than 3% of the sample.

The roughly 37 donors, aged roughly 6 to 95 years, were systemically healthy Caucasian individuals from Russia. Each donor gave approximately 9.3 milliliters of peripheral blood, collected into EDTA-treated Vacutainer tubes. Ficoll-Paque density-gradient centrifugation was used to isolate PBMCs, with at least 6.5 million per sample. Trizol reagent was used to extract total RNA from the PBMCs, yielding at least 6 micrograms per sample. The percentages of naive CD45RAhigh/CD27high T cells were determined by flow cytometry on a PBMC aliquot from every donor. Trimming takes 6 bases from V and 4 bases from J, and the germline ends sit 13 bases apart. Measured from the cysteine to the phenylalanine, the CDR3 is 13 residues long. Just CDR3 DNA is preserved here, 39 bases in frame from base 1. CDR1 and CDR2, looked up from the germline V gene, are SGHAT and FQNNGV. This clonotype came up a few times. Its antigen has not been determined. No base quality information exists; no much larger clone differs at one position.

These data also formed part of another study, on T cells of mothers and their children. As the second paper documents: The donors were nine systemically healthy Caucasian individuals, made up of three mothers and their six children. cDNA synthesis used all of the extracted RNA, with 1.5 ug of RNA in each 15 ul reaction. In the second PCR, the M1S primer added sample barcodes and 2-4 random nucleotides. Over 8 million TCR beta CDR3 reads came from each mother, compared with some 3 million reads from each child. Thymic selection similarly shapes TCR recombination output in related and unrelated pairs, with minor effect from inherited differences. Normalized repertoire overlap was always found to be slightly, but never significantly, higher in related mother-child pairs than in unrelated mother-child pairs. No persistent microchimeric T cell clones were found, with a detection sensitivity of roughly 100 clones per million clonotypes. To look for features that set related mother-child pairs apart from unrelated individuals, the researchers ran deep NGS to compare the TCR beta repertoires of mothers and children. On average, the children were approximately 11 +/- 4 years old, while the mothers were about 38 +/- 4 years old. Libraries were sequenced on Illumina HiSeq 2000 with 100+100 nt paired-end reads after adapter ligation with NEBNext reagents. To avoid cross-contamination, the mother libraries and the child libraries were prepared a month apart and sequenced in separate runs. Between about 500,000 and 2,100,000 distinct TCR beta clonotypes were identified per donor. Naive TCR beta clonotypes were estimated from low-frequency clonotypes matched to each donor's FACS-determined naive share, without sorting.

The chain employs TRBV11-2 and TRBJ2-7; the D gene is possibly TRBD2, with 6 bases matching. The clonotype comes from a boy aged 10-17 years in good health. The sample was blood. The CDR3 has the sequence CASRLGGRYEQYF. The DNA reads as follows: TGTGCCAGCAGGCTAGGAGGGCGATACGAGCAGTACTTC.